This T cell receptor beta chain was recovered during a study of T cell repertoires in cytomegalovirus infection. Study details: Indications came from public TCR beta signatures; they pointed to CMV infection and to a matching HLA type.

Study-wide results and caveats: In two of eight donors, the top clonotype was HLA-C-restricted CMV-specific. Pooled public TCR beta family frequency picked out CMV carriers with the relevant HLA.

V shed 6 bases, J shed 3 bases, and the junction held 5 bases outside the gene matches. The CDR3 is made up of 15 amino acids. Comments on this clonotype: As yet, its antigen is unknown.

TCRdb independently ran MiXCR on the reads; one entry per CDR3 protein. Of around 230,000 distinct CDR3 sequences detected, approximately 40% appear once; the ten largest clones hold 55% to 70%. Sequenced material: CD8+ T cells from cultured PBMCs, taken from culture after CMV antigen stimulation. The V call is TRBV12-3 or TRBV12-4, the J call TRBJ2-1, with 10 bases lining up with TRBD2. This sequence originates from a human donor in good health (CMV status not recorded). Some clones in this sample may be carry-over from other donors' samples. The DNA for the CDR3 is TGTGCCAGCAGCCCACTAGCGGGACTCTACAATGAGCAGTTCTTC. This translates into CASSPLAGLYNEQFF.